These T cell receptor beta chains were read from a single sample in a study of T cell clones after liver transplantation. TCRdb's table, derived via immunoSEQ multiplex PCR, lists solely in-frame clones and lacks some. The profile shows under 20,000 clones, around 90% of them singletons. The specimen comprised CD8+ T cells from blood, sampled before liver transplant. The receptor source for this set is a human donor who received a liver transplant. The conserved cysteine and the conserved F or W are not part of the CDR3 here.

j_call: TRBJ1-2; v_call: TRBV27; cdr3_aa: ASSLSSGQETFYGYT
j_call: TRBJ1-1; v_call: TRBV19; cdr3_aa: ASSLSGGEAF
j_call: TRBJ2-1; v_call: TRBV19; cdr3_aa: ASTDTPLALEQF
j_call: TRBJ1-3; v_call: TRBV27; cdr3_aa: ASKKRQESGNTIY
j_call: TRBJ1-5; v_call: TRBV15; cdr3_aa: ATSRGNVLDQPQH
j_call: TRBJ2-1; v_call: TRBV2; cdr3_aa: ASRHPEGVEQF
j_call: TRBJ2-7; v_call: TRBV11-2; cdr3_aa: ASSLQPPYEQY
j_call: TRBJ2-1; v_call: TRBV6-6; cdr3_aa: ASSPQTGFREQF
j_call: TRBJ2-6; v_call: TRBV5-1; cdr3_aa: ASSPAVTGGANVLT
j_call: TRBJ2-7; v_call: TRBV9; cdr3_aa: ASSVEAGYSYEQY
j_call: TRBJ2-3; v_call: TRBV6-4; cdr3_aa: ASSERAGGNTDTQY
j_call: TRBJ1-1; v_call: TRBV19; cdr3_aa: ASSIGGNTEAF
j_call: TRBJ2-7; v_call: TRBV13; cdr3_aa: ASSPWTGGEQY
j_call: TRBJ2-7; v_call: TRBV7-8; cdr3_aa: ASTLGTGHSYEQY
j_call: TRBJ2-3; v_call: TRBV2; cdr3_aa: ASSEALPKGITQY
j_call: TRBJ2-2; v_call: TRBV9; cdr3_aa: ASSVEGLPHTGELF
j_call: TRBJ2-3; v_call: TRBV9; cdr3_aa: ASSVVARKTDTQY
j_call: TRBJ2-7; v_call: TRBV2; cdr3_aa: ASSDPRESHYEQY
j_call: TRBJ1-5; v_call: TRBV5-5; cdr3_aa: ASSLGTDLVGQPQH
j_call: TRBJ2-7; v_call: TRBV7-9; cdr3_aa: ASSSGLAGVEQY
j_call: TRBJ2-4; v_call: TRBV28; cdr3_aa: ASSLSFGSGLLENIQY
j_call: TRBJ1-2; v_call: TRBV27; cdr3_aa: ASSPNRDRASYGYT
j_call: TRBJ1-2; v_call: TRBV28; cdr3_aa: ASSPGRGGYT
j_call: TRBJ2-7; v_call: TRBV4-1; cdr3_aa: ASSQDGTSREQY
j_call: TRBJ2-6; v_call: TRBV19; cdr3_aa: ASSIPGANVLT